The source of this T cell receptor (beta chain) is a study of shared T cell receptors in the human thymus. Trimming took off 5 bases at V and 5 bases at J, with 22 bases between the two ends. Germline V CDR1 and CDR2: MNHEY, SMNVEV (reference sequence). CDR3 length equals 16 residues. The assay was immunoSEQ multiplex PCR, and TCRdb's table has in-frame clones only and misses some. The table includes 500,000 to 850,000 clones, more than 75% detected once. This sample also belongs to another study, concerning human thymus T cells. That publication notes: Corrective surgery for congenital heart defects was being performed on the healthy Finnish infants who were the donors. Thymus tissue for the work was resected from patients undergoing corrective heart surgery. Gene usage (both V and J) appeared biased in thymic and blood repertoires. Related research described strongly overlapping thymic repertoires in unrelated people.

This receptor was taken from a boy in the first two years of life with a congenital heart defect. The sequencing sample was made of thymocytes. This rearrangement joins TRBV27 to TRBJ2-7; tentative D call: TRBD2 (6 bases). The DNA of the CDR3 is TGTGCCAGCAGTCCCCGTCCAGCGGGCCTTCTCGACGAGCAGTACTTC. Protein sequence: CASSPRPAGLLDEQYF.